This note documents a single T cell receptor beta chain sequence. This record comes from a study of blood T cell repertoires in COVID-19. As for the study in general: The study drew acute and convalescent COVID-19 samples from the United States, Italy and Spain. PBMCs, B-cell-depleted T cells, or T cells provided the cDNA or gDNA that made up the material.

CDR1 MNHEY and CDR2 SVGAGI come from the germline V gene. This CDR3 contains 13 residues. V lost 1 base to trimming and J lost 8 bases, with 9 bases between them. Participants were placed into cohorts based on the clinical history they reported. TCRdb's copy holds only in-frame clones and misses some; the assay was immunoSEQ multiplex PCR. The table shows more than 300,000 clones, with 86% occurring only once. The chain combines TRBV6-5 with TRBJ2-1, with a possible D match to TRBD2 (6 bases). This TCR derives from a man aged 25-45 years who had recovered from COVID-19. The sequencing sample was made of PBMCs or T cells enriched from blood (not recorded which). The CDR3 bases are TGTGCCAGCAGTTACTTGGGGGGAGATGAGCAGTTCTTC. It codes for CASSYLGGDEQFF.